Following are 28 T cell receptor beta chains from one sample sequenced in a study of molecular identifiers for immune sequencing clone quantification. TCRdb ran MiXCR on the PCR reads and lists one entry per CDR3 protein. The sample has around 65,000 distinct CDR3 sequences, 15% to 20% seen once. Sequenced input: naive CD8+ T cells from blood, with Jurkat cell RNA spiked in. The subset was: FACS-sorted CD8+CD4-CCR7+CD45RA+ naive T cells. The receptors stem from a human donor in good health. Some libraries in this study had Jurkat cell RNA spiked in.

Notes on this clonotype: This could be a read error, since a much larger clone is one nucleotide away. The genes are TRBV5-6 and TRBJ2-1; D is possibly TRBD2 (6 bases). The CDR3 has 16 residues. Germline V gene lookup returns CDR1 SGHDT and CDR2 YYEEEE. CDR3 bases: TGTGCCGGCAGCTTGTCACGGGAGAGGTCCTACAATGAGCAGTTCTTC. This sequence encodes CAGSLSRERSYNEQFF.

The gene calls are TRBV6-2 or TRBV6-3 and TRBJ1-5; no reliable D call. Trimming removed 3 bases from V and 7 bases from J, with 7 bases in between. The CDR3 spans 12 residues. The germline gives CDR1 MNHEY, CDR2 SVGEGT. CDR3 sequence: CASSYSYQPQHF. CDR3 coding DNA: TGTGCCAGCAGTTATTCGTACCAGCCCCAGCATTTT.

This clonotype was observed at least ten times. One end of the junction fails to match germline, which may point to a read error. The chain combines TRBV4-2 with TRBJ1-1; D not certain. From germline, CDR1 is LGHNA and CDR2 YNFKEQ. The CDR3 is made up of 13 amino acids. The CDR3 sequence is CASSQAKGTPTVF. DNA of the CDR3: TGTGCCAGCAGCCAAGCTAAGGGAACCCCTACCGTCTTT.

This clonotype was seen at least ten times. The chain carries TRBV29-1 and TRBJ2-3; D may be TRBD2 (7 bases). Trimming pared 1 base from V and 3 bases from J, leaving 17 bases between. Per the germline V gene, CDR1 is SQVTM and CDR2 is ANQGSEA. The length of the CDR3 is 16 residues. Here the CDR3 reads CSVEGLSGTLTDTQYF. In DNA form, the CDR3 reads TGCAGCGTTGAAGGATTAAGCGGGACACTAACAGATACGCAGTATTTT.

The chain employs TRBV27 and TRBJ2-7; the D gene is possibly TRBD2 (5 bases). The CDR3 covers 14 residues. Looked up from germline, CDR1 is MNHEY and CDR2 is SMNVEV (reference sequence). The V end lost 4 bases, the J end lost 1 base, and 11 bases lay between the germline ends. The CDR3 sequence: CASSYQRHSYEQYF. The CDR3 region has the DNA TGTGCCAGCAGTTATCAGCGGCATTCCTACGAGCAGTACTTC.

A few counts support this clonotype. The genes are TRBV20-1 and TRBJ2-1; TRBD2 matches at 11 bases. The CDR3 is 20 amino acids. The V and J ends lost 4 bases and 3 bases, in that order; junction bases with no gene match: 20. Looked up from germline, CDR1 is DFQATT and CDR2 is SNEGSKA (reference sequence). CDR3 sequence: CSATPHPTSGIMGDYNEQFF. As DNA, the CDR3 is TGCAGTGCTACCCCTCACCCGACTAGCGGGATAATGGGGGACTACAATGAGCAGTTCTTC.

This clonotype was detected only a few times. The chain couples TRBV27 to TRBJ2-1, with D hard to call. The CDR3 consists of 14 residues. The germline V and J ends were trimmed by 3 bases and 5 bases, with 11 bases remaining between them. In germline, CDR1 is MNHEY, CDR2 SMNVEV (reference sequence). In DNA form, the CDR3 reads TGTGCCAGCAGTTTGCTATCACCCCACAATGAGCAGTTCTTC. Amino acid sequence: CASSLLSPHNEQFF.

This clonotype has just a few counts. This chain connects TRBV12-3 or TRBV12-4 to TRBJ2-2; 11 nucleotides line up with TRBD1. The CDR3 has 17 residues. Trimming at V came to 6 bases and at J to 4 bases, leaving 10 bases not matched to a gene. CDR3 loop: CASSSEDRGRSTGELFF. CDR3 DNA sequence: TGTGCCAGCAGCTCCGAGGACAGGGGGCGGTCCACCGGGGAGCTGTTTTTT.

As to this clonotype: An end of the junction does not agree with germline; a read error may underlie this. CDR3 coding DNA: TGTGCCGGCAGTTTCATAGCGGGAGAGGGGTACGAGCAGTACTTC. It translates to CAGSFIAGEGYEQYF. V gene TRBV12-3 or TRBV12-4 combines with J gene TRBJ2-7; TRBD2 matches 9 bases. The CDR3 length is 15 residues.

The V gene is TRBV29-1, the J gene TRBJ2-1; possibly TRBD2 for D (6 bases). V shed 6 bases and J shed 9 bases, with 9 bases lying between them. Germline V CDR1 and CDR2: SQVTM, ANQGSEA. The CDR3 runs to 10 residues. The CDR3 nucleotides are TGCAGCGTCTTGGAGGGTGAGCAGTTCTTC. Translated: CSVLEGEQFF.

V usage is TRBV11-2 and J usage is TRBJ2-1, with 9 bases that match TRBD2. The J segment lost 5 bases and the V segment lost 3 bases, leaving 8 bases of the junction unmatched. This CDR3 spans 16 amino acids. Germline V gives CDR1 SGHAT, CDR2 FQNNGV. CDR3 region: CASSFPRASGDNEQFF. As DNA, the CDR3 is TGTGCCAGCAGCTTCCCCCGGGCTAGCGGGGACAATGAGCAGTTCTTC.

The table lists this clonotype with many counts. The chain is built from TRBV10-3 and TRBJ1-5; D unclear. CDR1 is ENHRY and CDR2 is SYGVKD in the germline V gene. The V end lost 0 bases, the J end lost 4 bases, and 16 bases lay between the germline ends. This CDR3 spans 17 amino acids. The CDR3 DNA reads as TGTGCCATCAGTGAGTCCCAGCTACTAGTAGGGAATCAGCCCCAGCATTTT. Protein product: CAISESQLLVGNQPQHF.

Ten or more counts support this clonotype. The chain recombines TRBV20-1 with TRBJ1-3; D uncertain. Germline V gene lookup returns CDR1 DFQATT and CDR2 SNEGSKA (reference sequence). Between the trimmed V and J ends, which lost 0 bases and 0 bases, there was a span of 15 bases. This CDR3 is 17 amino acids long. The chain's CDR3 is CSARDLWRPYSGNTIYF. The CDR3 DNA reads TGCAGTGCTAGAGATTTGTGGCGGCCTTACTCTGGAAACACCATATATTTT.

This clonotype was seen at least ten times. This rearrangement joins TRBV13 to TRBJ2-6, with D perhaps matching TRBD1 (5 bases). Trimming removed 7 bases at V and 0 bases at J, with 10 bases between. The CDR3 covers 15 residues. The germline V gene has CDR1 PRHDT and CDR2 FYEKMQ (reference sequence). CDR3 region: CASKQVNSGANVLTF. CDR3 nucleotides: TGTGCCAGCAAACAGGTTAACTCTGGGGCCAACGTCCTGACTTTC.

This clonotype was counted at least ten times. V usage is TRBV7-2 and J usage is TRBJ2-7; D gene uncertain. V was clipped by 3 bases and J by 2 bases, with 8 bases between them. Germline CDR1 and CDR2: SGHTA and FQGNSA. The CDR3 is 13 residues long. The chain's CDR3 is CASSLTDPYEQYF. For the CDR3, the DNA is TGTGCCAGCAGCTTGACTGACCCCTACGAGCAGTACTTC.

This clonotype was counted only a few times. A much larger clone lies a single base off, so this may be a read error. The V call is TRBV19, the J call TRBJ2-3; TRBD2 is a possible D gene (6 bases). The CDR3 covers 14 residues. Germline V gene lookup returns CDR1 LNHDA and CDR2 SQIVND (reference sequence). The V gene lost 5 bases and the J gene lost 3 bases, with 12 bases spanning the gap. The DNA of the CDR3 is TGTGCCAGTAGTTTGATACTAGCAACAGATACGCAGTATTTT. Amino acids: CASSLILATDTQYF.

This clonotype was recorded at least ten times. J is TRBJ2-1 and V is TRBV11-2, with 7 positions matching TRBD2. This CDR3 is built from 18 residues. Germline CDR1 is SGHAT and CDR2 is FQNNGV. Trimming removed 1 base from V and 0 bases from J; junction bases left unmatched: 9. The CDR3 nucleotides are TGTGCCAGCAGCTTAGTCGGCCATAGCGGGCCCTCCTACAATGAGCAGTTCTTC. As protein: CASSLVGHSGPSYNEQFF.

There are many counts of this clonotype. The chain recombines TRBV7-9 with TRBJ2-7; D call uncertain. Germline V lookup: CDR1 SEHNR, CDR2 FQNEAQ (reference sequence). V was pared by 4 bases and J by 6 bases, with 16 bases between. The CDR3 is 14 residues long. CDR3 bases: TGTGCCAGCAGCTCCCGATGGATGGAGACCGAGCAGTACTTC. It encodes CASSSRWMETEQYF.

This clonotype has ten or more counts. The chain couples TRBV12-5 to TRBJ2-1, with D uncertain. Germline V lookup: CDR1 LGHNT, CDR2 FRNRAP. The CDR3 extends over 11 amino acids. Trimming stripped 6 bases from V and 9 bases from J, with 9 bases between. The CDR3 region has the DNA TGTGCTAGTGGAACGAACGGTGAGCAGTTCTTC. Its translation is CASGTNGEQFF.

This clonotype was detected only a few times. Just one base apart from a much larger clone, this may be a read error. V usage is TRBV28 and J usage is TRBJ1-1; D not certain. The V gene's germline CDR1 is MDHEN and CDR2 SYDVKM. This CDR3 is built from 12 residues. CDR3: CASGLLDAEAFF. The CDR3 DNA is TGTGCCAGCGGTTTACTCGACGCTGAAGCTTTCTTT.

This clonotype was found many times. The J gene is TRBJ2-2, the V gene TRBV20-1; 9 bases map to TRBD1. Per the germline V gene, CDR1 is DFQATT and CDR2 is SNEGSKA (reference sequence). This CDR3 region has 14 residues. V lost 6 bases and J lost 1; bases outside the gene matches: 3. CDR3 coding DNA: TGCAGTGCGGAGACAGGGGGGAACACCGGGGAGCTGTTTTTT. This codes for CSAETGGNTGELFF.

About this clonotype: A much larger clonotype is one base distant, so this may be a read error. The chain is built from TRBV4-1 and TRBJ2-7, with TRBD2 matching 7 bases. Germline V CDR1 and CDR2: MGHRA, YSYEKL. The CDR3 extends over 14 amino acids. Written as DNA, the CDR3 is TGCGCCAGCAGCCAAGAATGGGGGGGTATCGAGCAGCACTTC. Its protein product is CASSQEWGGIEQHF.

On this clonotype: This may be a read error: a much more frequent sequence differs by one nucleotide. The chain has TRBV6-5 and TRBJ2-5, with D perhaps TRBD2 (6 bases). Germline loops: CDR1 MNHEY, CDR2 SVGAGI. V lost 8 bases, J lost 1 base, and 14 bases lay in between. There are 14 residues in the CDR3. The CDR3 here is CASGWAGSQETQYF. The CDR3 region has the DNA TGTGCCAGCGGTTGGGCGGGGTCCCAAGAGACCCAGTACTTC.

On this clonotype itself: A much more abundant neighbour one base away suggests this may be a read error. The genes are TRBV29-1 and TRBJ2-7; 7 nucleotides match TRBD1. J gave up 5 bases and V 6 bases, and 10 bases lay outside the gene matches. The CDR3 runs to 13 residues. Germline V lookup: CDR1 SQVTM, CDR2 ANQGSEA. In nucleotides, the CDR3 is TGCAGCGTAGAAACGGGACAGCACCACGAGCAGTACTTC. It encodes CSVETGQHHEQYF.

This clonotype has only a few counts. It may be a read error: a sequence one base away is much more abundant. The J gene is TRBJ1-1, the V gene TRBV12-3 or TRBV12-4; D may be TRBD1 (6 bases). CDR3 length: 16 amino acids. V was clipped by 2 bases and J by 3 bases, with 16 bases between them. The CDR3 DNA reads TGTGCCAGCAGTTTACCTCCGGGACATATGGACACTGAAGCTTTCTTT. Translating it yields CASSLPPGHMDTEAFF.

This clonotype was recorded many times. The chain is built from TRBV15 and TRBJ2-1; 7 bases agree with TRBD1. The CDR3 sequence is 14 residues long. V lost 7 bases and J lost 4; bases outside the gene matches: 7. Germline CDR1 and CDR2: LNHNV and YYDKDF (reference sequence). Here the CDR3 DNA reads TGTGCCACCAATAACAGGGGCCCTTACAATGAGCAGTTCTTC. It encodes CATNNRGPYNEQFF.

This clonotype occurred a few times. This may be a read error: a much more frequent sequence differs by one nucleotide. The chain employs TRBV6-5 and TRBJ2-7; 9 nucleotides line up with TRBD1. The CDR3 spans 18 residues. V was pared by 2 bases and J by 3 bases, with 14 bases of the junction left unmatched. The germline gives CDR1 MNHEY, CDR2 SVGAGI. The DNA for the CDR3 is TGTGCCAGCAGTTACGTCCGGGACAGGGACCCCCACTACTACGAGCAGTACTTC. Its translation is CASSYVRDRDPHYYEQYF.

This clonotype was observed a handful of times. The chain is built from TRBV5-1 and TRBJ2-3; 7 nucleotides line up with TRBD1. V lost 2 bases to trimming and J lost 2 bases; unmatched junction nucleotides: 2. CDR1 is SGHRS and CDR2 is YFSETQ in the germline V gene. The CDR3 consists of 14 residues. This CDR3 reads CASSLDRVTDTQYF. In nucleotides, the CDR3 is TGCGCCAGCAGCTTAGACAGGGTCACAGATACGCAGTATTTT.